The next 25 T cell receptor beta chains were all read from a single sample in a study of cytomegalovirus exposure and HLA in healthy donors. Produced via immunoSEQ multiplex PCR; TCRdb's table is partial and in-frame only. The profile shows more than 140,000 clones, around nine tenths of them singletons. Specimen: PBMCs. These receptor sequences come from a woman between 18 and 29 years old in good health and CMV-seropositive.

The chain employs TRBV18 and TRBJ2-5, with TRBD1 matching over 9 bases. This CDR3 is built from 15 residues. CDR1 and CDR2 (germline): KGHSH, LQKENI. Losses at the gene ends were 0 bases for V and 2 bases for J; bases not matched to a gene: 1. The CDR3 DNA reads as TGTGCCAGCTCACCACCGGGACAGGGTCAAGAGACCCAGTACTTC. It codes for CASSPPGQGQETQYF.

The rearrangement links TRBV28 to TRBJ2-7; maybe TRBD1 (6 bases). V lost 5 bases and J 1 base, leaving 15 bases between the germline ends. Germline V gene data show CDR1 as MDHEN and CDR2 as SYDVKM. This CDR3 is 15 amino acids long. For the CDR3, the DNA is TGTGCCAGCAGTCAGACAGGATCGGGGTCCTACGAGCAGTACTTC. It encodes CASSQTGSGSYEQYF.

J is TRBJ1-3 and V is TRBV9; TRBD1 agrees at 7 bases. V was pared by 0 bases and J by 4 bases, with 4 bases of the junction left unmatched. From germline, CDR1 is SGDLS and CDR2 YYNGEE. This CDR3 comprises 15 residues. The chain's CDR3 is CASSVVTGEGNTIYF. CDR3 DNA: TGTGCCAGCAGCGTAGTCACAGGGGAAGGAAACACCATATATTTT.

The J gene is TRBJ1-5, the V gene TRBV7-9, with D unresolved. V lost 4 bases to trimming and J lost 5 bases, with 6 bases between them. This CDR3 is 12 amino acids long. From germline, CDR1 is SEHNR and CDR2 FQNEAQ (reference sequence). The CDR3 DNA follows: TGTGCCAGCAGCTCGCAGGATCAGCCCCAGCATTTT. Protein sequence: CASSSQDQPQHF.

The rearrangement uses TRBV19 and TRBJ1-2; 10 nucleotides match TRBD1. Germline trimming cut 6 bases from V and 6 bases from J; bases unmatched to any gene: 13. The CDR3 totals 16 residues. The germline gives CDR1 LNHDA, CDR2 SQIVND (reference sequence). This CDR3 reads CASSSRQGASINGYTF. The CDR3 bases are TGTGCCAGTAGCTCCAGACAGGGGGCGAGTATCAATGGCTACACCTTC.

The count of this clone is one. The V call is TRBV5-1, the J call TRBJ2-3; no firm D call. Germline CDR1 SGHRS, CDR2 YFSETQ. The CDR3 has 15 residues. The V end was cut by 4 bases, the J end by 2 bases, with 14 bases between. CDR3 DNA sequence: TGCGCCAGCAGCAGGTCCGGGTCCACCACAGATACGCAGTATTTT. Translated, it gives CASSRSGSTTDTQYF.

The chain carries TRBV6-5 and TRBJ1-2, with D possibly matching TRBD1 (5 bases). CDR1 is MNHEY and CDR2 is SVGAGI in the germline V gene. The CDR3 length is 14 residues. V dropped 5 bases and J dropped 3 bases, with 13 bases sitting between them. The CDR3 reads CASSNAGFDYGYTF. In DNA, the CDR3 is TGTGCCAGCAGTAACGCAGGGTTCGACTATGGCTACACCTTC.

The chain employs TRBV30 and TRBJ2-7; 7 bases align to TRBD1. Losses at the gene ends were 2 bases for V and 0 bases for J; bases not matched to a gene: 4. CDR1 and CDR2 (germline): GTSNPN, SVGIG (reference sequence). This CDR3 has 14 amino acids. CDR3 sequence: CAWSPGQSSYEQYF. The CDR3 nucleotides are TGTGCCTGGAGTCCGGGACAGAGCTCCTACGAGCAGTACTTC.

The rearrangement links TRBV27 to TRBJ2-1, with TRBD2 identical over 9 bases. The length of the CDR3 is 15 residues. Germline loops: CDR1 MNHEY, CDR2 SMNVEV (reference sequence). V lost 4 bases and J lost 2; bases outside the gene matches: 3. The CDR3 DNA sequence: TGTGCCAGCAGTTCTAGCGGGACCCCCTACAATGAGCAGTTCTTC. Translation gives CASSSSGTPYNEQFF.

V is TRBV7-3 and J is TRBJ1-5; weak D call: TRBD1 (5 bases). In germline, CDR1 is SGHTA, CDR2 FQGTGA. V was shortened by 4 bases and J by 4 bases, with 20 bases between the two germline ends. This CDR3 contains 17 residues. DNA for the CDR3: TGTGCCAGCAGCTACAGGTTCCAAAAGGGGCATAATCAGCCCCAGCATTTT. It specifies CASSYRFQKGHNQPQHF.

The V call is TRBV6-1, the J call TRBJ2-7; 10 bases line up with TRBD1. Germline CDR1 and CDR2: MNHNS and SASEGT. The CDR3 runs 14 residues. The V and J ends lost 8 bases and 6 bases, in that order; junction bases with no gene match: 10. The CDR3 region is CASQRGDRGPEQYF. CDR3 nucleotides: TGTGCCAGCCAACGAGGGGACAGGGGACCCGAGCAGTACTTC.

DNA of the CDR3: TGTGCCAGCAGACAGGGGGCTTCAGATACGCAGTATTTT. It is translated as CASRQGASDTQYF. The rearrangement uses TRBV6-4 and TRBJ2-3; 9 nucleotides align to TRBD1. Trimming removed 6 bases from V and 4 bases from J; junction bases left unmatched: 2. Germline assignment: CDR1 MRHNA and CDR2 SNTAGT. The CDR3 covers 13 residues.

The rearrangement joins TRBV5-4 to TRBJ2-1; 10 bases line up with TRBD1. CDR1 is SGHNT, CDR2 YYREEE, per germline (reference sequence). The CDR3 consists of 17 residues. The ends lost 0 bases at V and 1 base at J; junction bases unmatched: 4. In DNA form, the CDR3 reads TGTGCCAGCAGCTTGGAGCCGGGACAGGGGTCCTACAATGAGCAGTTCTTC. This gives the protein CASSLEPGQGSYNEQFF.

The chain joins TRBV27 to TRBJ2-5; 10 positions match TRBD2. The junction had 8 bases not matched to a gene; V was cut back by 7 bases and J by 0 bases. From germline, CDR1 is MNHEY and CDR2 SMNVEV (reference sequence). The CDR3 runs 16 residues. The CDR3 sequence: CASKKREGVHQETQYF. The DNA of the CDR3 is TGTGCCAGCAAGAAGCGGGAGGGCGTCCACCAAGAGACCCAGTACTTC.

The table lists this clone with a few counts. This chain links TRBV18 with TRBJ2-7; no firm D call. This CDR3 has 13 amino acids. Germline CDR1 and CDR2: KGHSH and LQKENI. Trimming removed 1 base from V and 3 bases from J, with 7 bases in between. The CDR3 loop reads CASSPLGDYEQYF. The CDR3 DNA reads TGTGCCAGCTCACCACTCGGAGACTACGAGCAGTACTTC.

This sequence joins TRBV5-1 and TRBJ2-1, with 11 bases aligning to TRBD2. The J segment lost 9 bases and the V segment lost 2 bases, leaving 7 bases of the junction unmatched. This CDR3 region has 15 residues. Per the germline V gene, CDR1 is SGHRS and CDR2 is YFSETQ. The CDR3 loop reads CASSLVAGGPSEQFF. The CDR3 nucleotides are TGCGCCAGCAGCTTAGTAGCGGGAGGGCCTAGTGAGCAGTTCTTC.

The gene calls are TRBV7-9 and TRBJ2-7; 8 bases match TRBD2. The ends lost 1 base at V and 3 bases at J; junction bases unmatched: 8. The CDR3 contains 16 residues. Germline V gene sequence: CDR1 SEHNR, CDR2 FQNEAQ (reference sequence). The CDR3 spells CASSLVSGGRHYEQYF. For the CDR3, the DNA is TGTGCCAGCAGCTTAGTTTCCGGCGGGAGGCACTACGAGCAGTACTTC.

Only one count was recorded for this clone. This chain links TRBV30 with TRBJ1-3, with D uncertain. CDR1 is GTSNPN, CDR2 SVGIG, per germline (reference sequence). Trimming left V 4 bases short and J 0 bases short, with 7 bases between. This CDR3 has 13 amino acids. The CDR3 region has the DNA TGTGCCTGGAACGGGAACTCTGGAAACACCATATATTTT. Protein sequence: CAWNGNSGNTIYF.

V is TRBV6-1 and J is TRBJ2-7; 11 nucleotides match TRBD2. Germline trimming cut 7 bases from V and 4 bases from J; bases unmatched to any gene: 6. The germline gives CDR1 MNHNS, CDR2 SASEGT. The CDR3 contains 14 residues. The DNA of the CDR3 is TGTGCCAGCAAACGACTAGCGGGATGGTACGAGCAGTACTTC. The encoded protein is CASKRLAGWYEQYF.

V is TRBV2 and J is TRBJ2-3, with 9 bases identical to TRBD1. The CDR3 is 17 amino acids. The J segment lost 5 bases and the V segment lost 8 bases, leaving 17 bases of the junction unmatched. Germline V CDR1 and CDR2: SNHLY, FYNNEI. CDR3 amino acids: CASVRGSGTGIGDTQYF. As DNA, the CDR3 is TGTGCCAGCGTTCGAGGGTCTGGGACAGGGATAGGAGATACGCAGTATTTT.

The chain is built from TRBV30 and TRBJ2-7; 12 bases align to TRBD2. Looked up from germline, CDR1 is GTSNPN and CDR2 is SVGIG (reference sequence). The CDR3 consists of 16 residues. The ends lost 1 base at V and 5 bases at J; junction bases unmatched: 9. CDR3 amino acids: CAWSGGTSGFSDEQYF. The CDR3 DNA follows: TGTGCCTGGAGTGGGGGGACTAGCGGGTTCTCGGACGAGCAGTACTTC.

This clone appeared a single time. V and J are TRBV2 and TRBJ2-3, with D possibly being TRBD2 (6 bases). The V end lost 9 bases, the J end lost 0 bases, and 10 bases lay between the germline ends. Germline CDR1 and CDR2: SNHLY and FYNNEI. CDR3 length: 13 residues. The CDR3 loop is CASREHSTDTQYF. DNA of the CDR3: TGTGCCAGTCGGGAGCATAGCACAGATACGCAGTATTTT.

This chain joins TRBV7-2 and TRBJ2-7; TRBD1 matches 7 bases. The CDR3 has 13 amino acids. V gave up 5 bases and J gave up 2 bases; unmatched junction bases: 3. Per the germline V gene, CDR1 is SGHTA and CDR2 is FQGNSA. DNA for the CDR3: TGTGCCAGCAGCCGGGACAGAGCCTACGAGCAGTACTTC. It yields the protein CASSRDRAYEQYF.

The chain carries TRBV7-3 and TRBJ2-1, with D possibly TRBD1 on 5 matching bases. The V gene's germline CDR1 is SGHTA and CDR2 FQGTGA. Trimming stripped 1 base from V and 4 bases from J, with 14 bases between. This CDR3 contains 16 residues. CDR3 protein: CASSLMLGDAYNEQFF. The CDR3 DNA follows: TGTGCCAGCAGCTTAATGTTAGGGGATGCTTACAATGAGCAGTTCTTC.

The chain uses TRBV19 and TRBJ1-2; D is ambiguous. Between the trimmed V and J ends, which lost 3 bases and 0 bases, there was a span of 11 bases. The germline V gene has CDR1 LNHDA and CDR2 SQIVND (reference sequence). The CDR3 loop spans 15 amino acids. CDR3 nucleotide sequence: TGTGCCAGTAGTATGTTCCAGAATTCTAACTATGGCTACACCTTC. Translating it yields CASSMFQNSNYGYTF.